This T cell receptor (beta chain) was profiled in a study of shared clonotypes between healthy human individuals. On the study more broadly: Per donor, three plates held CD4 naive cells, three held CD4 memory, two held CD8 naive and one held CD8 memory.

The germline CDR1 and CDR2 sequences are SGHRS and YFSETQ. V was clipped by 5 bases and J by 0 bases, with 8 bases between them. The CDR3 sequence is 13 residues long. General observations from the study: The study found lower generation probabilities in non-shared clonotypes than in those shared by all four donors.

In regard to this clone: No antigen is known for it.

Data came from immunoSEQ multiplex PCR; TCRdb stores just in-frame clones and leaves some out. The sample has fewer than 400,000 clones; roughly 70% are singletons. Sequencing input: memory CD4+ T cells sorted from blood. Subset denoted: CD45RA-negative fraction. This clonotype was sampled from a young man in good health. This chain joins TRBV5-1 and TRBJ2-5, with D tentatively TRBD1 or TRBD2 (6 bases each). Written as DNA, the CDR3 is TGCGCCAGCAGGGAGGGGGACCAAGAGACCCAGTACTTC. This codes for CASREGDQETQYF.